The TCR beta chain under discussion was sequenced for a study of blood T cell repertoires in COVID-19. Germline V gene sequence: CDR1 MNHEY, CDR2 SVGAGI. The CDR3 consists of 15 residues. The V gene end was trimmed by 6 bases and the J gene end by 0 bases; junction bases not matched to a gene: 6. The data were produced by immunoSEQ multiplex PCR, yet TCRdb's version contains in-frame clones alone and is incomplete. The profile shows 300,000 to 350,000 clones, 88% of them singletons. The source of this sequence is a woman in her seventies with COVID-19, enrolled during active disease. The rearrangement uses TRBV6-5 and TRBJ1-1; 8 positions agree with TRBD1. Sequenced input: peripheral blood. The CDR3 region has the DNA TGTGCCAGCAGATCGGGACAGGCGTTGAACACTGAAGCTTTCTTT. The encoded protein is CASRSGQALNTEAFF.